This TCR beta chain was documented in a study of OX40 agonist ivuxolimab in advanced cancers. Study results and caveats: At doses 0.1 to 3.0 mg/kg, CD4+ and CD8+ clones expanded.

TCRdb's copy holds only in-frame clones and misses some; the assay was immunoSEQ multiplex PCR. The table lists 100,000 or so clones, approximately 91% of them singletons. Between the trimmed V and J ends, which lost 2 bases and 7 bases, there was a span of 12 bases. Germline lookup yields CDR1 SGHRS and CDR2 YFSETQ. CDR3 size: 13 residues. Blood samples were obtained at baseline, cycle 4 day 1, and cycle 7 day 1. On this clone itself: Its antigen is still unknown.

The TCR was taken from an adult with an advanced solid tumor such as melanoma, head and neck, liver or kidney cancer. This specimen was CD4+ or CD8+ T cells sorted from blood, taken in a trial of the OX40 agonist ivuxolimab. The chain combines TRBV5-1 with TRBJ1-2; D gene unclear. The chain's CDR3 is CASSFAVGRGYTF. For the CDR3, the DNA is TGCGCCAGCAGCTTTGCAGTCGGCCGTGGCTACACCTTC.